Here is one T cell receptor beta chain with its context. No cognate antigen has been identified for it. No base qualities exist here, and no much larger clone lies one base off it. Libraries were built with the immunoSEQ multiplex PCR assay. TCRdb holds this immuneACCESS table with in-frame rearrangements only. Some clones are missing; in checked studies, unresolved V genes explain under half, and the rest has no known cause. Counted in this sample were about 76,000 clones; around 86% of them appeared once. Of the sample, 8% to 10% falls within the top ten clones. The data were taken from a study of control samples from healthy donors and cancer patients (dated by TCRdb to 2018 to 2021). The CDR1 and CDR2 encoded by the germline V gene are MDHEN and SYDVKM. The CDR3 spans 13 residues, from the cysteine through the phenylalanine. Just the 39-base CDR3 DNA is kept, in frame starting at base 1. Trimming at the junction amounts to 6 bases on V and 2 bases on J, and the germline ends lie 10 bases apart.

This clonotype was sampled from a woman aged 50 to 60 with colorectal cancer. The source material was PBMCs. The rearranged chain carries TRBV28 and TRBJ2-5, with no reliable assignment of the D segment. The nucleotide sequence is TGTGCCAGCAGCAGGACGGCTCAAGAGACCCAGTACTTC. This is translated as CASSRTAQETQYF.